This is a list of T cell receptor beta chains from one sample in a study of blood T cell repertoires in COVID-19. Repertoires were generated with immunoSEQ multiplex PCR, while TCRdb's copy carries only in-frame clones and drops some. This sample has 150,000 to 200,000 clones; approximately 87% occur once, and the top ten carry 0.88%. The sample was peripheral blood. These receptors all come from a woman younger than 30 who had recovered from COVID-19. Both conserved end residues are part of each CDR3. D genes are given only for firm matches. For some rows the clone size is stated as once, few or many, or as a class when expanded; others skip it.

j_call v_call d_call clone_size cdr3_nt cdr3_aa
TRBJ2-5 TRBV11-3 TRBD1 - TGTGCCAGCAGCTTGACAGGGAAAGAGACCCAGTACTTC CASSLTGKETQYF
TRBJ1-4 TRBV4-2 TRBD1 - TGTGCCAGCAGCCAAGAGGGGATCGGGGGACAGGGGGATGAAAAACTGTTTTTT CASSQEGIGGQGDEKLFF
TRBJ1-2 TRBV30 - - TGTGCCTGGAGTGCCACCAGGGACTATGGCTACACCTTC CAWSATRDYGYTF
TRBJ1-1 TRBV6-5 TRBD1 - TGTGCCAGCACCTCCCAGGGGGCTACTGAAGCTTTCTTT CASTSQGATEAFF
TRBJ2-3 TRBV24-1 TRBD2 - TGTGCCACCAGTGATCTAAGCGGGAGCAGCACAGATACGCAGTATTTT CATSDLSGSSTDTQYF
TRBJ2-2 TRBV5-4 TRBD2 - TGTGCCAGCAGCTTCCTAGCGGGGTCTAACACCGGGGAGCTGTTTTTT CASSFLAGSNTGELFF
TRBJ1-5 TRBV2 TRBD1 - TGTGCCAGCAGTCTGGACAGGCTCAATCAGCCCCAGCATTTT CASSLDRLNQPQHF
TRBJ1-6 TRBV5-5 - few TGTGCCAGCAGCTTACAGGGTTACTCACCCCTCCACTTT CASSLQGYSPLHF
TRBJ2-5 TRBV7-7 TRBD2 - TGTGCCAGCAGCTTGCTTCGGGGGGAGCAAGAGACCCAGTACTTC CASSLLRGEQETQYF
TRBJ2-1 TRBV3-1/TRBV3-2 - - TGTGCCAGCAGCCCCCGACGGGGTGAGCAGTTCTTC CASSPRRGEQFF
TRBJ2-6 TRBV7-9 TRBD1 - TGTGCCAGCAGCCTCGTGACAGGGAGTTTTTTCTCTGGGGCCAACGTCCTGACTTTC CASSLVTGSFFSGANVLTF
TRBJ2-2 TRBV9 TRBD2 - TGTGCCAGCAGCGTCCTATCGACTAGCGGGGGGGTCAGCGGGGAGCTGTTTTTT CASSVLSTSGGVSGELFF
TRBJ2-7 TRBV6-5 TRBD2 - TGTGCCAGCAGTTACCGGGGGGGACTGGGGCAGTACTTC CASSYRGGLGQYF
TRBJ1-2 TRBV7-9 TRBD1 - TGTGCCAGCAGCGATACGACAGGGGGCAATGGCTACACCTTC CASSDTTGGNGYTF
TRBJ1-1 TRBV28 - once TGTGCCAGCAGTTTTATAGGGGTTGAAGCTTTCTTT CASSFIGVEAFF
TRBJ2-5 TRBV19 TRBD1 - TGTGCCAGTAGTATAAAGGGACAGGGGGCGTGGGAGACCCAGTACTTC CASSIKGQGAWETQYF
TRBJ2-5 TRBV4-1 TRBD1 - TGCGCCAGCAGCCCGGGACAGCCCCAAGAGACCCAGTACTTC CASSPGQPQETQYF
TRBJ2-1 TRBV19 TRBD2 few TGTGCCAGTAGTATAATAGCGGGGGTCTTTATGGGTGAGCAGTTCTTC CASSIIAGVFMGEQFF
TRBJ1-1 TRBV4-1 TRBD1 - TGCGCCAGCAGCCAGGTGACAGGGGTGGGGAGCACTGAAGCTTTCTTT CASSQVTGVGSTEAFF
TRBJ2-1 TRBV27 TRBD1 - TGTGCCAGCAGCTGGGGACAGGGATCCTACAATGAGCAGTTCTTC CASSWGQGSYNEQFF